These T cell receptor beta chains were read from a single sample in a study of Graves' ophthalmopathy and Graves' hyperthyroidism. TCRdb analysed the multiplex PCR reads with MiXCR anew, one entry per CDR3 protein. Of almost 750,000 distinct CDR3 sequences in the sample, 40% were seen once. Sequencing input: peripheral blood. The receptors shown here come from an adult man with Graves' ophthalmopathy. The CDR3 runs from the conserved cysteine through the conserved F or W. The D gene is left open where the match is weak. Expanded clones are given a class, and other clones once, few, many or no size at all.

j_call,clone_size,d_call,v_call,cdr3_aa
TRBJ1-1,few,.,TRBV7-9,CASSFPQTNTEAFF
TRBJ2-1,many,.,TRBV2,CASSRDGYNEQFF
TRBJ1-4,.,TRBD1,TRBV5-1,CASSLEAGGEKLFF
TRBJ1-1,many,.,TRBV10-3,CAISESMLNTEAFF
TRBJ1-6,few,TRBD1,TRBV5-4,CASSSWDSYNSPLHF
TRBJ1-2,.,.,TRBV20-1,CSAHTGKLNYGYTF
TRBJ2-7,.,.,TRBV10-3,CAISAGAGAVQYF
TRBJ1-1,.,TRBD1,TRBV20-1,CSASDKNRGTEAFF
TRBJ1-5,.,.,TRBV28,CASTEQVSNQPQHF
TRBJ1-6,.,TRBD1,TRBV20-1,CSARPTGGTYNSPLHF
TRBJ1-1,.,TRBD1,TRBV7-2,CASSSLTGWEAFF
TRBJ1-2,many,TRBD1,TRBV9,CASSPSGQGMGGYTF
TRBJ1-1,many,TRBD1,TRBV2,CASSVRGGNTEAFF
TRBJ2-7,few,.,TRBV2,CASSLGAPLMYEQYF
TRBJ1-1,many,TRBD1,TRBV19,CASSRQGMNTEAFF
TRBJ2-6,.,.,TRBV5-1,CASSLGPQGTGANVLTF
TRBJ2-7,.,.,TRBV7-9,CASSPLGALQREQYF
TRBJ2-5,.,.,TRBV2,CASSARAFGGLGETQYF
TRBJ2-7,many,.,TRBV29-1,CSVVRSYEQYF
TRBJ1-1,.,.,TRBV9,CASSIAGAGTEAFF
TRBJ2-3,.,.,TRBV10-3,CAIRAEEGTQYF
TRBJ1-1,few,.,TRBV19,CASIQPGAIMNTEAFF
TRBJ2-2,many,.,TRBV10-1,CASSPDLTGELFF
TRBJ1-1,.,TRBD1,TRBV7-9,CASNEDRGLYTEAFF
TRBJ2-2,many,TRBD2,TRBV20-1,CRVAGRNTGELFF
TRBJ2-7,many,.,TRBV6-5,CASSRLASHEQYF
TRBJ2-7,.,TRBD1,TRBV15,CATSSDPGTGQYEQYF
TRBJ2-2,many,.,TRBV20-1,CSARATNTGELFF
TRBJ1-2,.,.,TRBV29-1,CSVKDRNYGYTF
TRBJ2-7,few,TRBD1,TRBV9,CASSPEDRGPSYEQYF
TRBJ1-1,.,.,TRBV7-2,CASSLDLSGMVWHTEAFF
TRBJ2-7,.,.,TRBV20-1,CSARRNSEYEQYF
TRBJ2-5,many,TRBD2,TRBV15,CATSSAGEPQETQYF
TRBJ1-1,many,.,TRBV29-1,CSVSGARNTEAFF
TRBJ2-2,few,.,TRBV10-3,CAISEVGNTGELFF
TRBJ2-5,.,TRBD1,TRBV2,CASSATGGAMETQYF
TRBJ2-6,once,TRBD1,TRBV7-3,CASSSDTGALPGANVLTF
TRBJ2-7,.,TRBD1,TRBV27,CASSKSTGVGSYEQYF
TRBJ1-6,.,TRBD1,TRBV29-1,CSVQTGFDSPLHF
TRBJ2-5,many,TRBD2,TRBV7-2,CASSLHGGGSGEETQYF
TRBJ2-3,.,TRBD2,TRBV20-1,CSARRGGTDTQYF
TRBJ1-6,.,.,TRBV11-2,CASSLGGTGYSPLHF
TRBJ2-7,few,TRBD1,TRBV6-6,CASSYSQGQMTYEQYF
TRBJ2-5,many,.,TRBV7-2,CASSFHRQETQYF
TRBJ1-4,.,.,TRBV11-2,CATRGRVDRNEKLFF
TRBJ1-4,few,TRBD1,TRBV12-3/TRBV12-4,CASRTGLREKLFF
TRBJ2-5,many,.,TRBV10-3,CASSYIGETQYF
TRBJ1-6,many,.,TRBV7-2,CASSFQGINSPLHF
TRBJ1-2,few,.,TRBV6-1,CASSQVEANYGYTF
TRBJ1-2,few,.,TRBV9,CASSVGLGRQHYGYTF
TRBJ1-2,.,TRBD1,TRBV15,CATSRRQGYDYGYTF
TRBJ1-2,.,.,TRBV20-1,CSARSEGLGYGYTF
TRBJ2-5,many,TRBD2,TRBV7-9,CASGDSGGIQETQYF
TRBJ1-2,.,TRBD1,TRBV30,CASTRDRTGYTF